Each of the 11 T cell receptor beta chains below was sequenced from the same sample in a study of T cell clones after liver transplantation. The assay was immunoSEQ multiplex PCR, and TCRdb's table has in-frame clones only and misses some. Of about 71,000 clones listed, under 90% are singletons. Sample: CD4+ T cells from blood, taken 12 months after liver transplant. The source of these receptors is a human patient who received a liver transplant. Some T cells may arise from the graft donor.

There are a few counts of this clone. This chain connects TRBV29-1 to TRBJ1-3; TRBD1 is a possible D gene (5 bases). Germline-derived CDR1 and CDR2 are SQVTM and ANQGSEA. V dropped 5 bases and J dropped 0 bases, with 8 bases sitting between them. The CDR3 consists of 13 residues. The CDR3 loop reads CSVTGLSGNTIYF. The CDR3 coding sequence is TGCAGCGTTACAGGACTCTCTGGAAACACCATATATTTT.

V is TRBV15 and J is TRBJ1-4; D is uncertain. This CDR3 is 16 amino acids long. In germline, CDR1 is LNHNV, CDR2 YYDKDF (reference sequence). Trimming removed 0 bases from V and 4 bases from J, with 12 bases in between. CDR3 region: CATSRDSGIYNEKLFF. The CDR3 nucleotides read TGTGCCACCAGCAGAGACTCCGGGATCTATAATGAAAAACTGTTTTTT. Full variable domain (outside the CDR3, taken from reference TRBV15 and TRBJ1-4): DAMVIQNPRYQVTQFGKPVTLSCSQTLNHNVMYWYQQKSSQAPKLLFHYYDKDFNNEADTPDNFQSRRPNTSFCFLDIRSPGLGDTAMYLCATSRDSGIYNEKLFFGSGTQLSVL.

This clone occurred once. V and J are TRBV5-1 and TRBJ2-7; D ambiguous. The CDR3 contains 14 residues. With 0 bases removed from V and 2 bases from J, the gap between germline ends came to 9 bases. Germline V CDR1 and CDR2: SGHRS, YFSETQ. The CDR3 DNA reads TGCGCCAGCAGCTTGGGGGCAGGCACCTACGAGCAGTACTTC. This encodes CASSLGAGTYEQYF.

The gene calls are TRBV6-6 and TRBJ1-1, with 8 bases that match TRBD1. CDR1 and CDR2 from the germline V gene are MNHNY and SVGAGI (reference sequence). This CDR3 comprises 13 residues. The V and J ends lost 8 bases and 5 bases, in that order; junction bases with no gene match: 7. The CDR3 DNA follows: TGTGCCAGCGGACGGGACAGGATGACTGAAGCTTTCTTT. Translating it yields CASGRDRMTEAFF.

This sequence joins TRBV15 and TRBJ2-7, with D perhaps being TRBD1 or TRBD2 (5 bases each). With 0 bases removed from V and 6 bases from J, the gap between germline ends came to 15 bases. CDR1 is LNHNV, CDR2 YYDKDF, per germline (reference sequence). The CDR3 consists of 15 residues. The CDR3 nucleotides are TGTGCCACCAGCAGAGATCAGTGGGGGAGCATCGAGCAGTACTTC. As protein: CATSRDQWGSIEQYF. Variable domain in full (rest from reference TRBV15 and TRBJ2-7): DAMVIQNPRYQVTQFGKPVTLSCSQTLNHNVMYWYQQKSSQAPKLLFHYYDKDFNNEADTPDNFQSRRPNTSFCFLDIRSPGLGDTAMYLCATSRDQWGSIEQYFGPGTRLTVT.

The CDR3 spells CASSSRVADEKLFF. The CDR3 nucleotides read TGTGCCAGCAGTTCGCGTGTGGCAGACGAAAAACTGTTTTTT. This chain links TRBV7-9 with TRBJ1-4; no reliable D call. Germline V CDR1 and CDR2: SEHNR, FQNEAQ (reference sequence). The CDR3 totals 14 residues. Trimming shortened V by 6 bases and J by 8 bases, and 16 bases separated the two germline ends.

This chain links TRBV5-1 with TRBJ2-5; 7 bases agree with TRBD1. Germline-derived CDR1 and CDR2 are SGHRS and YFSETQ. This CDR3 is built from 14 residues. V dropped 0 bases and J dropped 5; count of bases not matched to a gene: 4. The CDR3 region is CASSLATGVETQYF. In DNA form, the CDR3 reads TGCGCCAGCAGCTTGGCTACAGGGGTGGAGACCCAGTACTTC.

The V call is TRBV27, the J call TRBJ2-1, with a tentative D call TRBD2 (6 bases). The CDR3 runs to 15 residues. V lost 0 bases to trimming and J lost 4 bases, with 10 bases between them. Per the germline V gene, CDR1 is MNHEY and CDR2 is SMNVEV (reference sequence). The CDR3 DNA follows: TGTGCCAGCAGTTTATCGCTTGGGGGGTACAATGAGCAGTTCTTC. As protein: CASSLSLGGYNEQFF.

This sequence joins TRBV29-1 and TRBJ2-5; 8 bases are shared with TRBD2. The CDR3 length is 13 residues. The J segment lost 2 bases and the V segment lost 7 bases, leaving 6 bases of the junction unmatched. Germline V lookup: CDR1 SQVTM, CDR2 ANQGSEA. The CDR3: CSAVGTRQETQYF. In DNA, the CDR3 is TGCAGCGCCGTGGGGACTAGACAAGAGACCCAGTACTTC. The full variable domain, completed using reference TRBV29-1 and TRBJ2-5, is SAVISQKPSRDICQRGTSLTIQCQVDSQVTMMFWYRQQPGQSLTLIATANQGSEATYESGFVIDKFPISRPNLTFSTLTVSNMSPEDSSIYLCSAVGTRQETQYFGPGTRLLVL.

This clone was seen just once. The rearrangement links TRBV5-1 to TRBJ1-3; a weak D match, TRBD1 (5 bases). Trimming left V 2 bases short and J 0 bases short, with 9 bases between. This CDR3 region has 15 residues. Germline V lookup: CDR1 SGHRS, CDR2 YFSETQ. The DNA for the CDR3 is TGCGCCAGCAGCTTTTCAGGGATCTCTGGAAACACCATATATTTT. It codes for CASSFSGISGNTIYF.

The chain couples TRBV7-2 to TRBJ1-6; possible D gene TRBD1, 5 bases. Germline V gives CDR1 SGHTA, CDR2 FQGNSA. This CDR3 comprises 17 residues. Deletions cut 1 base from V and 6 bases from J, with 16 bases between. CDR3 amino acids: CASSLVPLAGFNSPLHF. For the CDR3, the DNA is TGTGCCAGCAGCTTAGTACCCCTAGCAGGGTTTAATTCACCCCTCCACTTT.